These T cell receptor beta chains were read from a single sample in a study of cytomegalovirus exposure and HLA in healthy donors. The assay was immunoSEQ multiplex PCR, and TCRdb's table has in-frame clones only and misses some. The top ten hold around 6.6% of the sample, which has 160,000 or so clones, around 83% seen once. The sequencing input was PBMCs. Receptors were obtained from a man in his fifties or sixties in good health and CMV-seropositive. Both conserved end residues are part of each CDR3. D genes are given only for firm matches. Size is omitted from some rows. Given values are once, few, many or a class for expanded clones.

v_call: TRBV4-1
clone_size: NA
d_call: NA
j_call: TRBJ1-3
cdr3_aa: CASSQEGRGGNTIYF
cdr3_nt: TGCGCCAGCAGCCAAGAGGGCAGAGGGGGAAACACCATATATTTT

v_call: TRBV5-1
clone_size: NA
d_call: NA
j_call: TRBJ2-7
cdr3_aa: CASSLLSSYEQYF
cdr3_nt: TGCGCCAGCAGCTTATTATCGAGCTACGAGCAGTACTTC

v_call: TRBV5-4
clone_size: NA
d_call: NA
j_call: TRBJ1-1
cdr3_aa: CASSLAGVMNTEAFF
cdr3_nt: TGTGCCAGCAGCTTGGCGGGGGTGATGAACACTGAAGCTTTCTTT

v_call: TRBV5-1
clone_size: NA
d_call: NA
j_call: TRBJ2-7
cdr3_aa: CASSPTSTASSYEQYF
cdr3_nt: TGCGCCAGCAGCCCTACTTCGACAGCGAGCAGCTACGAGCAGTACTTC

v_call: TRBV28
clone_size: NA
d_call: NA
j_call: TRBJ1-5
cdr3_aa: CASSLGVGGSNQPQHF
cdr3_nt: TGTGCCAGCAGTCTAGGAGTTGGGGGGTCTAATCAGCCCCAGCATTTT

v_call: TRBV6-5
clone_size: once
d_call: TRBD1
j_call: TRBJ1-2
cdr3_aa: CASSSLGQGVYGYTF
cdr3_nt: TGTGCCAGCAGTTCCCTAGGACAGGGGGTCTATGGCTACACCTTC

v_call: TRBV19
clone_size: NA
d_call: TRBD1
j_call: TRBJ2-1
cdr3_aa: CASSIVSTGNEQFF
cdr3_nt: TGTGCCAGTAGTATAGTCTCGACAGGGAATGAGCAGTTCTTC

v_call: TRBV29-1
clone_size: NA
d_call: TRBD2
j_call: TRBJ2-5
cdr3_aa: CSVVPAGGLETQYF
cdr3_nt: TGCAGCGTTGTGCCAGCGGGAGGGCTAGAGACCCAGTACTTC

v_call: TRBV10-3
clone_size: NA
d_call: NA
j_call: TRBJ2-1
cdr3_aa: CAISVDSSSYNEQFF
cdr3_nt: TGTGCCATCAGTGTGGACAGTAGCTCCTACAATGAGCAGTTCTTC

v_call: TRBV15
clone_size: NA
d_call: TRBD1
j_call: TRBJ1-3
cdr3_aa: CATSRDQGAFSGNTIYF
cdr3_nt: TGTGCCACCAGCAGAGATCAGGGGGCGTTCTCTGGAAACACCATATATTTT

v_call: TRBV6-1
clone_size: NA
d_call: NA
j_call: TRBJ1-1
cdr3_aa: CASSRGTTGSEAFF
cdr3_nt: TGTGCCAGCAGCCGCGGGACGACTGGGTCTGAAGCTTTCTTT

v_call: TRBV15
clone_size: NA
d_call: TRBD2
j_call: TRBJ2-7
cdr3_aa: CATSSPRTSGGPSSYEQYF
cdr3_nt: TGTGCCACCAGCAGTCCCCGGACTAGCGGGGGGCCCAGCTCCTACGAGCAGTACTTC

v_call: TRBV9
clone_size: NA
d_call: NA
j_call: TRBJ2-5
cdr3_aa: CASTDSGETQYF
cdr3_nt: TGTGCCAGCACCGACTCCGGGGAGACCCAGTACTTC

v_call: TRBV19
clone_size: once
d_call: TRBD1
j_call: TRBJ1-1
cdr3_aa: CASSVGTGGEAFF
cdr3_nt: TGTGCCAGTAGTGTAGGGACAGGCGGGGAAGCTTTCTTT

v_call: TRBV5-1
clone_size: NA
d_call: TRBD1
j_call: TRBJ2-1
cdr3_aa: CASSLGGQGASYNEQFF
cdr3_nt: TGCGCCAGCAGCTTGGGGGGACAGGGAGCTTCCTACAATGAGCAGTTCTTC

v_call: TRBV11-2
clone_size: NA
d_call: TRBD1
j_call: TRBJ2-7
cdr3_aa: CASSPGTGGSGSYEQYF
cdr3_nt: TGTGCCAGCAGCCCGGGGACAGGGGGCAGTGGGTCCTACGAGCAGTACTTC

v_call: TRBV7-3
clone_size: few
d_call: NA
j_call: TRBJ1-3
cdr3_aa: CASSLDSGHDGNTIYF
cdr3_nt: TGTGCCAGCAGCTTGGATTCGGGACACGACGGAAACACCATATATTTT

v_call: TRBV6-5
clone_size: once
d_call: TRBD1
j_call: TRBJ1-2
cdr3_aa: CASRMDRGRPGGYTF
cdr3_nt: TGTGCCAGCAGAATGGACAGGGGGCGCCCCGGGGGCTACACCTTC

v_call: TRBV5-1
clone_size: NA
d_call: NA
j_call: TRBJ2-1
cdr3_aa: CASSLSLTEQFF
cdr3_nt: TGCGCCAGCAGCTTGTCGCTAACTGAGCAGTTCTTC

v_call: TRBV7-9
clone_size: NA
d_call: TRBD1
j_call: TRBJ1-2
cdr3_aa: CSSSPGQGDGYTF
cdr3_nt: TGTTCCAGCAGCCCGGGACAGGGGGATGGCTACACCTTC

v_call: TRBV25-1
clone_size: NA
d_call: NA
j_call: TRBJ2-5
cdr3_aa: CASSEQGLEQYF
cdr3_nt: TGTGCCAGCAGTGAACAGGGGCTTGAGCAGTACTTC

v_call: TRBV5-1
clone_size: NA
d_call: NA
j_call: TRBJ2-7
cdr3_aa: CASSSGADSYEQYF
cdr3_nt: TGCGCCAGCAGCTCTGGGGCAGATTCCTACGAGCAGTACTTC

v_call: TRBV9
clone_size: NA
d_call: TRBD2
j_call: TRBJ2-3
cdr3_aa: CASSPGGISPDTQYF
cdr3_nt: TGTGCCAGCAGCCCGGGGGGGATCAGCCCAGATACGCAGTATTTT

v_call: TRBV5-1
clone_size: NA
d_call: TRBD2
j_call: TRBJ2-1
cdr3_aa: CASSFTGGANEQFF
cdr3_nt: TGCGCCAGCAGCTTTACGGGAGGGGCCAATGAGCAGTTCTTC

v_call: TRBV15
clone_size: NA
d_call: TRBD1
j_call: TRBJ2-2
cdr3_aa: CASRQGESTGELFF
cdr3_nt: TGTGCCAGCCGACAGGGCGAGAGCACCGGGGAGCTGTTTTTT